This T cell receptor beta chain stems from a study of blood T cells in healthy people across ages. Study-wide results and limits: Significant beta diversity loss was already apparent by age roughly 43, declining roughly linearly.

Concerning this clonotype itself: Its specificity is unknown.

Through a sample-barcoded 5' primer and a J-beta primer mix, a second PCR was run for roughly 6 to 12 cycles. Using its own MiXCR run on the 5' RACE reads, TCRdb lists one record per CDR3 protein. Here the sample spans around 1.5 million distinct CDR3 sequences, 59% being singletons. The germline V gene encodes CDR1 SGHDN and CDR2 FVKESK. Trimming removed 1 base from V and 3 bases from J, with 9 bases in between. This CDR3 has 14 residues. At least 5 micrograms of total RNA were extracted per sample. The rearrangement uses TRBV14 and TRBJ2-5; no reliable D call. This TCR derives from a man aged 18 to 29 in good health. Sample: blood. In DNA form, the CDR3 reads TGTGCCAGCAGCCAAGGAGTCTTCGAAGAGACCCAGTACTTC. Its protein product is CASSQGVFEETQYF.